The 27 T cell receptor beta chains in this list originate from one sample, sequenced in a study of blood T cell repertoires in COVID-19. Sequenced by immunoSEQ multiplex PCR; TCRdb stores in-frame clones only, minus some. This table has 100,000 to 130,000 clones, 70% to 90% appearing once. Sequencing was done on a sample of peripheral blood. All receptors derive from a man aged 40-50 years with active or convalescent COVID-19.

The genes are TRBV10-1 and TRBJ1-5; D ambiguous. Per germline, CDR1 WNHNN and CDR2 SYGVQD (reference sequence). The V end was cut by 6 bases, the J end by 6 bases, with 18 bases between. This CDR3 is 15 amino acids long. The CDR3 coding sequence is TGCGCCAGCAGCGGTCGGGGTCCCAGGCTTCAGCCCCAGCATTTT. Translation gives CASSGRGPRLQPQHF.

The chain uses TRBV7-8 and TRBJ1-1; 7 positions match TRBD1. The CDR3 loop spans 12 amino acids. Germline assignment: CDR1 SGHVS and CDR2 FQNEAQ. The V segment lost 5 bases and the J segment 7 bases; nucleotides outside the gene matches: 4. CDR3 in amino acids: CASSMRDSEAFF. CDR3 sequence (DNA): TGTGCCAGCAGCATGCGGGACAGTGAAGCTTTCTTT.

In the case of this clone: Other DNA sequences from this sample encode an identical CDR3 as well. V usage is TRBV28 and J usage is TRBJ1-2; D gene ambiguous. The CDR3 has 13 amino acids. CDR1 MDHEN and CDR2 SYDVKM come from the germline V gene. Trimming took 4 bases from V and 5 from J, leaving 11 bases between them. In DNA form, the CDR3 reads TGTGCCAGCAGTTCCGGTTTACTTTATGGCTACACCTTC. Translation: CASSSGLLYGYTF.

CDR3 sequence: CASSVGLTGSSYEQYF. The DNA for the CDR3 is TGTGCCAGCAGCGTGGGGCTGACAGGGAGCTCCTACGAGCAGTACTTC. The rearrangement links TRBV9 to TRBJ2-7; 7 bases line up with TRBD1. The CDR3 is made up of 16 amino acids. The ends lost 2 bases at V and 0 bases at J; junction bases unmatched: 8. CDR1 and CDR2 (germline): SGDLS, YYNGEE.

The rearrangement joins TRBV9 to TRBJ2-1, with 10 bases matching TRBD1. V dropped 0 bases and J dropped 6; count of bases not matched to a gene: 6. The CDR3 totals 16 residues. Germline V gene data show CDR1 as SGDLS and CDR2 as YYNGEE. The CDR3 sequence: CASSVAGTGDGNEQFF. The CDR3 region has the DNA TGTGCCAGCAGCGTAGCTGGGACAGGGGATGGCAATGAGCAGTTCTTC.

V and J are TRBV15 and TRBJ2-7; TRBD1 agrees at 8 bases. V lost 4 bases to trimming and J lost 5 bases; unmatched junction nucleotides: 7. CDR1 LNHNV and CDR2 YYDKDF come from the germline V gene (reference sequence). The length of the CDR3 is 14 residues. DNA of the CDR3: TGTGCCACCAGCAAGCGGACAGGGAGGCACGAGCAGTACTTC. Its translation is CATSKRTGRHEQYF. Full variable domain (outside the CDR3, taken from reference TRBV15 and TRBJ2-7): DAMVIQNPRYQVTQFGKPVTLSCSQTLNHNVMYWYQQKSSQAPKLLFHYYDKDFNNEADTPDNFQSRRPNTSFCFLDIRSPGLGDTAMYLCATSKRTGRHEQYFGPGTRLTVT.

The chain combines TRBV12-5 with TRBJ2-5, with 9 positions matching TRBD2. Germline assignment: CDR1 LGHNT and CDR2 FRNRAP. J was trimmed by 2 bases and V by 1 base; bases with no gene match: 23. The CDR3 runs 22 residues. The CDR3 sequence: CASGLASSGKAVLAGIQETQYF. CDR3 nucleotide sequence: TGTGCTAGTGGTTTGGCTTCGTCTGGTAAGGCGGTACTAGCGGGCATACAAGAGACCCAGTACTTC.

The rearrangement uses TRBV20-1 and TRBJ1-2; D may be TRBD1 (5 bases). In germline, CDR1 is DFQATT, CDR2 SNEGSKA (reference sequence). The CDR3 contains 14 residues. V lost 3 bases and J lost 4, with 15 bases in between. CDR3 coding DNA: TGCAGTGCTAGTCAATTGACAGAGAGCTATGGCTACACCTTC. Translation: CSASQLTESYGYTF.

This clone was counted a few times. The chain has TRBV3-1 (or the pseudogene TRBV3-2) and TRBJ1-6; D is unclear. The CDR3 runs 13 residues. V was cut by 11 bases and J by 4 bases, with 12 bases left in between. Per germline, CDR1 LGHDT and CDR2 YNNKEL (reference sequence). CDR3 amino acids: CASQQVYNSPLHF. CDR3 coding DNA: TGTGCCTCTCAGCAGGTATATAATTCACCCCTCCACTTT.

This sequence joins TRBV12-5 and TRBJ1-1; TRBD1 might be the D (6 bases). Germline-derived CDR1 and CDR2 are LGHNT and FRNRAP. V was pared by 1 base and J by 1 base, with 7 bases between. This CDR3 region has 14 residues. The CDR3 DNA sequence: TGTGCTAGTGGTTTGGCGGACAGGAACACTGAAGCTTTCTTT. Translated: CASGLADRNTEAFF. Together with reference TRBV12-5 and TRBJ1-1, the CDR3 gives the full variable domain: DARVTQTPRHKVTEMGQEVTMRCQPILGHNTVFWYRQTMMQGLELLAYFRNRAPLDDSGMPKDRFSAEMPDATLATLKIQPSEPRDSAVYFCASGLADRNTEAFFGQGTRLTVV.

The genes are TRBV12-3 or TRBV12-4 and TRBJ1-5, with D perhaps TRBD1 (6 bases). This CDR3 has 13 amino acids. The V gene lost 5 bases and the J gene lost 7 bases, with 12 bases spanning the gap. The CDR3 sequence is CASSRGGEQPQHF. DNA for the CDR3: TGTGCCAGCAGTAGGGGGGGCGAACAGCCCCAGCATTTT.

The chain has TRBV6-5 and TRBJ2-7; TRBD1 aligns across 9 bases. V gave up 0 bases and J gave up 6 bases; unmatched junction bases: 9. CDR3 length: 16 amino acids. In germline, CDR1 is MNHEY, CDR2 SVGAGI. The CDR3 DNA is TGTGCCAGCAGTTACTCGACAATTGGACAGGGGCTCGAGCAGTACTTC. This translates into CASSYSTIGQGLEQYF.

V and J are TRBV6-2 or TRBV6-3 and TRBJ2-5, with TRBD2 as a possible D gene (5 bases). The CDR3 runs 13 residues. Germline assignment: CDR1 MNHEY and CDR2 SVGEGT. Deletions cut 5 bases from V and 5 bases from J, with 12 bases between. CDR3 sequence reads: CASSGLAQETQYF. DNA of the CDR3: TGTGCCAGCAGTGGGCTAGCTCAGGAGACCCAGTACTTC.

This CDR3 is CASSPGLAGTQYF. For the CDR3, the DNA is TGTGCCAGCAGTCCCGGACTAGCGGGCACGCAGTATTTT. V gene TRBV27 combines with J gene TRBJ2-3, with 11 bases identical to TRBD2. CDR3 length: 13 residues. V shed 5 bases, J shed 9 bases, and the junction held 4 bases outside the gene matches. Germline assignment: CDR1 MNHEY and CDR2 SMNVEV (reference sequence).

The V gene is TRBV27, the J gene TRBJ1-1, with a tentative D call TRBD1 (5 bases). Between the trimmed V and J ends, which lost 6 bases and 4 bases, there was a span of 15 bases. Germline V gives CDR1 MNHEY, CDR2 SMNVEV (reference sequence). CDR3 length equals 14 residues. This CDR3 reads CASRGLGEVTEAFF. CDR3 nucleotides: TGTGCCAGCAGGGGACTTGGGGAGGTCACTGAAGCTTTCTTT.

V is TRBV5-1 and J is TRBJ2-5; D is unclear. CDR1 SGHRS and CDR2 YFSETQ come from the germline V gene. V was clipped by 4 bases and J by 1 base, with 2 bases between them. The CDR3 loop spans 11 amino acids. As DNA, the CDR3 is TGCGCCAGCAGCCTCCAAGAGACCCAGTACTTC. It translates to CASSLQETQYF.

This rearrangement joins TRBV25-1 to TRBJ1-5, with 8 bases lining up with TRBD1. The ends lost 6 bases at V and 7 bases at J; junction bases unmatched: 5. The CDR3 spans 13 residues. Germline loops: CDR1 MGHDK, CDR2 SYGVNS. In nucleotides, the CDR3 is TGTGCCAGCAGGGACAGGGAGGGCCAGCCCCAGCATTTT. This translates into CASRDREGQPQHF.

This clone was detected only a few times. The J gene is TRBJ1-5, the V gene TRBV19, with 7 bases matching TRBD1. V lost 8 bases to trimming and J lost 4 bases; unmatched junction nucleotides: 8. The CDR3 has 14 residues. CDR1 and CDR2 (germline): LNHDA, SQIVND (reference sequence). CDR3 sequence reads: CASSYGTANQPQHF. CDR3 nucleotide sequence: TGTGCCAGTTCCTACGGGACAGCTAATCAGCCCCAGCATTTT.

The chain uses TRBV11-2 and TRBJ2-3, with 7 bases identical to TRBD2. Trimming removed 0 bases from V and 5 bases from J; junction bases left unmatched: 11. The CDR3 runs to 17 residues. The germline CDR1 and CDR2 sequences are SGHAT and FQNNGV. CDR3: CASSLDIWRELGDTQYF. CDR3 sequence (DNA): TGTGCCAGCAGCTTAGATATTTGGCGGGAGTTGGGAGATACGCAGTATTTT.

This clone was recorded only once. The CDR3 DNA is TGTGCCAGCAAGCGGACAGACGACCTTAATTCACCCCTCCACTTT. Translating it yields CASKRTDDLNSPLHF. The chain has TRBV2 and TRBJ1-6, with D perhaps TRBD1 (6 bases). There are 15 residues in the CDR3. The V end was cut by 7 bases, the J end by 6 bases, with 16 bases between. Germline values: CDR1 SNHLY, CDR2 FYNNEI.

The CDR3 here is CASSLPDRLNTEAFF. The CDR3 DNA is TGTGCCAGCAGCTTACCGGACAGACTGAACACTGAAGCTTTCTTT. The J gene is TRBJ1-1, the V gene TRBV7-2; possibly TRBD1 for D (6 bases). CDR1 SGHTA and CDR2 FQGNSA come from the germline V gene. CDR3 size: 15 residues. Trimming shortened V by 2 bases and J by 0 bases, and 10 bases separated the two germline ends.

The V call is TRBV27, the J call TRBJ1-6, with 10 bases that match TRBD1. Trimming cost V 3 bases and J 11 bases; bases outside gene matches: 7. CDR1 and CDR2 (germline): MNHEY, SMNVEV (reference sequence). The CDR3 consists of 15 residues. The chain's CDR3 is CASSFQGQGRTPLHF. The DNA for the CDR3 is TGTGCCAGCAGTTTCCAGGGACAGGGGAGGACACCCCTCCACTTT.

This chain uses TRBV11-3 with TRBJ1-1; 8 bases map to TRBD1. V lost 0 bases, J lost 4 bases, and 4 bases stayed unmatched. The germline V gene has CDR1 SGHNT and CDR2 YENEEA. The CDR3 has 15 amino acids. The CDR3 reads CASSLEGQVFTEAFF. The CDR3 DNA reads as TGTGCCAGCAGCTTAGAGGGACAGGTTTTCACTGAAGCTTTCTTT. The full variable domain, in which reference TRBV11-3 and TRBJ1-1 provide the parts outside the CDR3, is EAGVVQSPRYKIIEKKQPVAFWCNPISGHNTLYWYLQNLGQGPELLIRYENEEAVDDSQLPKDRFSAERLKGVDSTLKIQPAELGDSAVYLCASSLEGQVFTEAFFGQGTRLTVV.

The chain joins TRBV5-1 to TRBJ1-4, with unresolved D. V gave up 0 bases and J gave up 3 bases, with 15 bases separating them. The CDR3 has 17 amino acids. Germline lookup yields CDR1 SGHRS and CDR2 YFSETQ. The DNA for the CDR3 is TGCGCCAGCAGCTTGGGGGCCGCAGCCGGCTCTAATGAAAAACTGTTTTTT. This translates into CASSLGAAAGSNEKLFF.

The CDR3 bases are TGTGCCTGGAGAGCGCTGAACACTGAAGCTTTCTTT. It encodes CAWRALNTEAFF. The V gene is TRBV30, the J gene TRBJ1-1, with D unresolved. From germline, CDR1 is GTSNPN and CDR2 SVGIG (reference sequence). The CDR3 is made up of 12 amino acids. V was trimmed by 3 bases and J by 0 bases, leaving 5 bases between them.

This clone was counted a single time. V is TRBV7-2 and J is TRBJ2-7; the D gene is possibly TRBD1 (5 bases). Per the germline V gene, CDR1 is SGHTA and CDR2 is FQGNSA. V was cut by 5 bases and J by 4 bases, with 18 bases left in between. This CDR3 comprises 15 residues. Here the CDR3 DNA reads TGTGCCAGCAGCCAAGGGGTCGATTCTAGGTACGAGCAGTACTTC. This translates into CASSQGVDSRYEQYF.

The rearrangement links TRBV20-1 to TRBJ1-2; D unresolved. The CDR3 is made up of 11 amino acids. V was pared by 5 bases and J by 1 base, with 5 bases between. Looked up from germline, CDR1 is DFQATT and CDR2 is SNEGSKA (reference sequence). The DNA for the CDR3 is TGCAGTGCTTTTATTAACTATGGCTACACCTTC. Its protein product is CSAFINYGYTF.